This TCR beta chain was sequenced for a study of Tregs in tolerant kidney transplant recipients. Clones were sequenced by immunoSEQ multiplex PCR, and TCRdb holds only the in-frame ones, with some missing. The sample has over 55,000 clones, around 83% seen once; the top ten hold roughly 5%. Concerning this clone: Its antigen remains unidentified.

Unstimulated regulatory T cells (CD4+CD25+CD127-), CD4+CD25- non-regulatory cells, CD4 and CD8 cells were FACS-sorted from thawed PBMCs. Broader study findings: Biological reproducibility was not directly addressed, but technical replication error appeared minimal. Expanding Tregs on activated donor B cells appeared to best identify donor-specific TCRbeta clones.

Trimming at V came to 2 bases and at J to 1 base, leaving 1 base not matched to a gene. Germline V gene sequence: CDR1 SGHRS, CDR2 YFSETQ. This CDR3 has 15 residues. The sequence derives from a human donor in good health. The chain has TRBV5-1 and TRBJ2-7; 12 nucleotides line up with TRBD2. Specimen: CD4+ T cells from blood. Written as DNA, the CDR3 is TGCGCCAGCAGCTTAGGACTAGCGGGGTCCTACGAGCAGTACTTC. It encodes CASSLGLAGSYEQYF. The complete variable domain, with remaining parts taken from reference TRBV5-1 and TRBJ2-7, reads KAGVTQTPRYLIKTRGQQVTLSCSPISGHRSVSWYQQTPGQGLQFLFEYFSETQRNKGNFPGRFSGRQFSNSRSEMNVSTLELGDSALYLCASSLGLAGSYEQYFGPGTRLTVT.